These T cell receptor beta chains were read from a single sample in a study of blood T cell repertoires in COVID-19. Sequencing was performed with immunoSEQ multiplex PCR; in TCRdb, only in-frame clones are kept and a portion is missing. The sample has some 50,000 clones, approximately 80% seen once; the top ten hold about 59%. The specimen was peripheral blood. Every receptor here comes from a man between 65 and 85 years old with acute or convalescent COVID-19. Each CDR3 is given with its conserved first and last residue. D genes are given only for firm matches. Not every row has a clone size; where given, it reads once, few, many or a size class.

J gene | D gene | V gene | clone size | CDR3 protein | CDR3 DNA
TRBJ2-7 | NA | TRBV7-8 | once | CASSLSDGGLREQYF | TGTGCCAGCAGCTTATCTGACGGAGGGTTAAGGGAGCAGTACTTC
TRBJ2-1 | NA | TRBV5-1 | NA | CASSLSPGLHNEQFF | TGCGCCAGCAGCTTATCACCGGGACTTCACAATGAGCAGTTCTTC
TRBJ1-1 | NA | TRBV4-1 | NA | CASSPGVLARRMNTEAFF | TGCGCCAGCAGCCCCGGGGTACTTGCTCGTCGTATGAACACTGAAGCTTTCTTT
TRBJ1-3 | NA | TRBV25-1 | NA | CASSDFPGGRSSGNTIYF | TGTGCCAGCAGTGACTTCCCCGGAGGGCGGAGCTCTGGAAACACCATATATTTT
TRBJ2-7 | NA | TRBV6-5 | NA | CASSHEDEQYF | TGTGCCAGCAGTCACGAGGACGAGCAGTACTTC
TRBJ1-2 | TRBD1 | TRBV28 | NA | CASSRSGTDGYTF | TGTGCCAGCAGTCGGTCCGGGACAGATGGCTACACCTTC
TRBJ1-2 | TRBD1 | TRBV7-2 | NA | CASSSPGTDYGYTF | TGTGCCAGCAGTTCCCCCGGGACAGACTATGGCTACACCTTC
TRBJ2-7 | TRBD1 | TRBV7-9 | NA | CASSVGQDGGHEQYF | TGTGCCAGCAGCGTAGGACAGGATGGAGGTCACGAGCAGTACTTC
TRBJ2-3 | NA | TRBV9 | NA | CASSVGAGSTDTQYF | TGTGCCAGCAGCGTAGGTGCGGGGAGCACAGATACGCAGTATTTT
TRBJ2-3 | NA | TRBV3-1/TRBV3-2 | NA | CASSQEWGGATDTQYF | TGTGCCAGCAGCCAAGAATGGGGGGGGGCCACAGATACGCAGTATTTT
TRBJ1-1 | NA | TRBV28 | NA | CASRDGSMNTEAFF | TGTGCCAGCAGGGACGGGAGCATGAACACTGAAGCTTTCTTT
TRBJ1-1 | TRBD1 | TRBV28 | NA | CASSRQGENTEAFF | TGTGCCAGCAGTCGACAGGGAGAGAACACTGAAGCTTTCTTT
TRBJ1-6 | NA | TRBV30 | NA | CAWSVGRTNSPLHF | TGTGCCTGGAGTGTAGGGAGAACTAATTCACCCCTCCACTTT
TRBJ1-1 | NA | TRBV5-5 | NA | CASSLEPNTEAFF | TGTGCCAGCAGCTTGGAGCCGAACACTGAAGCTTTCTTT
TRBJ2-5 | NA | TRBV7-9 | NA | CASSLTNQETQYF | TGTGCCAGCAGCTTAACAAACCAAGAGACCCAGTACTTC
TRBJ2-2 | NA | TRBV6-5 | NA | CASSYSPALGELFF | TGTGCCAGCAGTTACTCCCCAGCGCTCGGGGAGCTGTTTTTT
TRBJ2-3 | TRBD2 | TRBV28 | NA | CASSVTSGGRTDTQYF | TGTGCCAGCAGCGTCACTAGCGGAGGGCGCACAGATACGCAGTATTTT